Sequencing of this TCR beta chain was carried out in a study of blood T cell repertoires in COVID-19. Across the study: COVID-19 samples from acute and convalescent phases originated in the United States, Italy and Spain.

This CDR3 is built from 15 residues. V shed 0 bases, J shed 7 bases, and the junction held 3 bases outside the gene matches. Sequenced by immunoSEQ multiplex PCR; TCRdb stores in-frame clones only, minus some. In the table there are tens of thousands of clones, roughly 91% of which are singletons. This clone was seen only a few times. What was sequenced was peripheral blood. The chain couples TRBV6-7 to TRBJ1-6; 7 bases fit TRBD1. TRBV6-7 is classed as an ORF, of uncertain function. The clonotype originates from a woman aged 80 or over with acute or convalescent COVID-19. The CDR3 sequence: CASSYSQGDNSPLHF. CDR3 coding DNA: TGTGCCAGCAGTTACTCCCAGGGGGACAATTCACCCCTCCACTTT.